The entry that follows covers one T cell receptor beta chain sequence. This CDR3 is 15 amino acids long. Per germline, CDR1 SGHRS and CDR2 YFSETQ. Template switching incorporated UMIs with a 6-nucleotide sample barcode. TCRdb reprocessed the 5' RACE reads and keeps a single row for each CDR3 protein, giving no DNA. Reported are some 210,000 distinct CDR3 sequences; the ten largest clones contain around 1.5%. The data derive from a study of monozygotic twins with inflammatory bowel disease. This TCR came from a human donor with ulcerative colitis or Crohn's disease, or a healthy co-twin of an affected twin (not recorded which). V and J are TRBV5-1 and TRBJ1-4; TCRdb's D call, TRBD1, is unchecked because there is no DNA. The sample consisted of blood. CDR3 amino acids: CASSLGPGPIEKLFF.